This T cell receptor (beta chain) is drawn from a study of cytomegalovirus exposure and HLA in healthy donors. General study results and limits: An apparent linkage of common viral pathogens to several of the most significant clusters emerged in a later analysis. For TCR beta chains, V- and J-gene trimming was later linked to a missense DCLRE1C variant. Later analysis suggested most CMV-associated TCR beta chains were HLA-restricted.

Primers: 60 Vbeta forward and 13 Jbeta reverse. Only in-frame clones appear in the TCRdb table, and some are missing; sequencing was by immunoSEQ multiplex PCR. This sample contains about 170,000 clones. This CDR3 contains 17 residues. The junction had 6 bases not matched to a gene; V was cut back by 2 bases and J by 4 bases. In germline, CDR1 is SGHRS, CDR2 YFSETQ. A remark on this clone: Antigen unknown.

The clonotype comes from an older woman in good health and CMV-seronegative. V usage is TRBV5-1 and J usage is TRBJ2-2; 12 bases match TRBD2. Material for sequencing was PBMCs. CDR3 in amino acids: CASSFSSGGARTGELFF. As DNA, the CDR3 is TGCGCCAGCAGCTTTTCTAGCGGGGGGGCGCGCACCGGGGAGCTGTTTTTT.